This T cell receptor (beta chain) was captured by sequencing in a study of T cell repertoires in cytomegalovirus infection. The wider study: Shared public TCR beta signatures pointed to both CMV infection and a matching HLA type.

TCRdb reanalysed the reads using MiXCR and keeps one entry per CDR3 protein. The sample shows about 71,000 distinct CDR3 sequences, about 20% of them seen only once. Concerning this clonotype itself: Its antigen is still unknown.

V was cut by 4 bases and J by 0 bases, with 7 bases left in between. The CDR3 totals 13 residues. Notes on the study in general: CMV-specific TCR beta clonotypes restricted by HLA-C were the ones dominating the ex vivo response. Accumulated public TCR beta family frequency recognized individuals carrying CMV together with the relevant HLA.

The chain has TRBV12-3 or TRBV12-4 and TRBJ2-7, with no clear D. The sample in question was CD8+ T cells from cultured PBMCs, obtained from culture after CMV antigen stimulation. The clonotype comes from a human donor in good health (CMV status not recorded). Some clones in this sample may be carry-over from other donors' samples. Here the CDR3 reads CASSYPASYEQYF. CDR3 nucleotides: TGTGCCAGCAGTTACCCAGCCTCCTACGAGCAGTACTTC.